This T cell receptor (beta chain) was sequenced in a study of patients and donors after allogeneic stem cell transplantation. Looked up from germline, CDR1 is DFQATT and CDR2 is SNEGSKA (reference sequence). The CDR3 extends over 15 amino acids. V lost 0 bases to trimming and J lost 1 base; unmatched junction nucleotides: 4. TCRdb re-called the RT-PCR reads with MiXCR, one entry per CDR3 protein. The sample contains approximately 430,000 distinct CDR3 sequences, under 20% of which appear only once. V and J are TRBV20-1 and TRBJ1-1, with 8 bases aligning to TRBD1. The receptor was derived from a human donor who was either an allogeneic HSCT recipient or a stem cell or donor lymphocyte infusion donor (not recorded which). It is not recorded whose cells these are; they may come from a transplant donor. Material for sequencing was blood, either unsorted or a sorted T cell fraction (not recorded which). CDR3 coding DNA: TGCAGTGCTAGAGATGCCAGGGGGCCGAACACTGAAGCTTTCTTT. Its protein product is CSARDARGPNTEAFF.